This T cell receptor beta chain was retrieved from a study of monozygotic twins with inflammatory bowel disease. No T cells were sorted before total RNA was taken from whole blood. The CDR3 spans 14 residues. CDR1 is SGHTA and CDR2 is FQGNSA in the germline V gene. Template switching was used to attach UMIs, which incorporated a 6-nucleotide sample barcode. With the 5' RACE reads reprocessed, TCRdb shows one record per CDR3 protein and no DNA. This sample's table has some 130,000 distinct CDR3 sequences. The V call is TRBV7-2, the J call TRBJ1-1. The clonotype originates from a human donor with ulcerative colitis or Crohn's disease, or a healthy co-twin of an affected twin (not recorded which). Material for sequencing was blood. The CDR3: CASRQVIGVTEAFF.